The text below deals with one T cell receptor beta chain. Antigen: not known. This specimen belongs to a study of T cells after yellow fever vaccination. Turning to the study itself: Fractions containing few cells were prepared with SMART-Seq v4 Ultra Low Input. Overall study results and limits: The secondary response showed a weaker magnitude and a faster peak, day 5 versus 15. The appearance of a small share of clonotypes in both CD4 and CD8 compartments was observed.

TCRdb re-called the 5' RACE reads with MiXCR, one entry per CDR3 protein. The sample holds around 550,000 distinct CDR3 sequences, 15% to 20% seen once. CDR3 length equals 11 residues. Trimming shortened V by 3 bases and J by 16 bases, and 13 bases separated the two germline ends. The germline CDR1 and CDR2 sequences are MDHEN and SYDVKM. The chain is built from TRBV28 and TRBJ2-1; D uncertain. The sequence came from a man aged 25 to 40 who received the YFV17D yellow fever vaccine. The source material was PBMCs, sampled 15 days after the yellow fever booster vaccination. The CDR3 loop is CASSFGHPVFF. In nucleotides, the CDR3 is TGTGCCAGCAGTTTCGGGCACCCCGTCTTCTTC. Variable domain in full (rest from reference TRBV28 and TRBJ2-1): DVKVTQSSRYLVKRTGEKVFLECVQDMDHENMFWYRQDPGLGLRLIYFSYDVKMKEKGDIPEGYSVSREKKERFSLILESASTNQTSMYLCASSFGHPVFFGPGTRLTVL.